Shown below are 22 T cell receptor beta chains from a single sample sequenced in a study of T-cell memory formation after mild COVID-19 (dated by TCRdb to 2020 to 2022). Libraries came from 5' RACE. These reads were obtained on an Illumina NovaSeq 6000. TCRdb trimmed the raw reads at Q25, called clones with MiXCR and kept productive beta chains. Rows merge per CDR3 protein into single entries with the most common DNA and genes. The sample records hundreds of thousands of distinct CDR3 sequences, roughly 14% of which are singletons. The ten largest clones take up under 25% of the sample. Sequenced material: PBMCs or a T cell subset sorted from them (not recorded which). The receptor source for this set is a man aged 18 to 30 who had mild COVID-19 (a few samples of this study predate the infection). The sample titles of this study are shuffled in the database, so cell type and time point are left out; the donor was told from shared clones.

The genes are TRBV6-2 or TRBV6-3 and TRBJ1-5, with D maybe TRBD1 (6 bases). Trimming stripped 6 bases from V and 2 bases from J, with 17 bases between. The germline gives CDR1 MNHEY, CDR2 SVGEGT. The CDR3 loop spans 16 amino acids. This chain's CDR3 is CASRPQGTSGNQPQHF. Written as DNA, the CDR3 is TGTGCCAGCAGACCTCAGGGGACGTCGGGCAATCAGCCCCAGCATTTT.

This chain links TRBV25-1 with TRBJ1-4; D is ambiguous. Trimming took 2 bases from V and 4 from J, leaving 8 bases between them. Germline values: CDR1 MGHDK, CDR2 SYGVNS. The CDR3 has 14 residues. CDR3 DNA sequence: TGTGCCAGCAGTGAACGCGTGGGTAATGAAAAACTGTTTTTT. Translation: CASSERVGNEKLFF.

This clonotype was seen repeatedly, ten times or more. V gene TRBV15 combines with J gene TRBJ2-1, with D perhaps given as TRBD1 or TRBD2 (5 bases each). V shed 1 base and J shed 6 bases, with 10 bases lying between them. Germline assignment: CDR1 LNHNV and CDR2 YYDKDF (reference sequence). This CDR3 has 14 amino acids. Here the CDR3 DNA reads TGTGCCACCAGCAGAGTAGGGGCGGGCAATGAGCAGTTCTTC. It codes for CATSRVGAGNEQFF.

The rearrangement uses TRBV5-6 and TRBJ2-2, with D possibly TRBD2 on 5 matching bases. The germline V and J ends were trimmed by 0 bases and 5 bases, with 14 bases remaining between them. The CDR3 contains 16 residues. CDR1 is SGHDT and CDR2 is YYEEEE in the germline V gene. The CDR3 loop is CASSLVRGLSTGELFF. Written as DNA, the CDR3 is TGTGCCAGCAGCTTGGTACGAGGACTGAGTACCGGGGAGCTGTTTTTT.

V is TRBV5-6 and J is TRBJ1-1; D gene unclear. The CDR3 is 13 amino acids. V lost 1 base and J lost 8, with 12 bases in between. Per germline, CDR1 SGHDT and CDR2 YYEEEE. The CDR3 DNA reads TGTGCCAGCAGCTTGCATCGGGCGAGGGAAGCTTTCTTT. As protein: CASSLHRAREAFF.

This rearrangement joins TRBV7-2 to TRBJ1-2; perhaps TRBD1 as D (6 bases). Germline values: CDR1 SGHTA, CDR2 FQGNSA. Between the trimmed V and J ends, which lost 5 bases and 5 bases, there was a span of 18 bases. The CDR3 runs 15 residues. CDR3 sequence: CASSRWGGAGYGYTF. In DNA, the CDR3 is TGTGCCAGCAGCCGCTGGGGGGGCGCCGGGTATGGCTACACCTTC.

CDR3: CASKTGWAQPQHF. For the CDR3, the DNA is TGTGCCAGCAAAACAGGGTGGGCTCAGCCCCAGCATTTT. The rearrangement uses TRBV6-1 and TRBJ1-5; TRBD1 might be the D (6 bases). V was shortened by 7 bases and J by 6 bases, with 13 bases between the two germline ends. Germline V gene sequence: CDR1 MNHNS, CDR2 SASEGT. The CDR3 covers 13 residues.

A few counts support this clonotype. The gene calls are TRBV21-1 and TRBJ2-3; the D call of TRBD2 is as the table states it, not checked on the DNA. TRBV21-1 is termed a pseudogene. CDR3 length: 16 amino acids. The CDR3 region has the DNA TGTGCCAGCAGCAAAGCCTGTGGGAGGAGGAGGGATACGCAGTATTTT. Its translation is CASSKACGRRRDTQYF.

This clonotype was observed many times. This chain links TRBV7-9 with TRBJ2-1; 13 bases map to TRBD2. This CDR3 is 18 amino acids long. Per germline, CDR1 SEHNR and CDR2 FQNEAQ (reference sequence). V lost 4 bases and J lost 0; bases outside the gene matches: 6. The DNA for the CDR3 is TGTGCCAGCAGCTCGGGACTAGCGGGGCGTCGCTCCTACAATGAGCAGTTCTTC. It specifies CASSSGLAGRRSYNEQFF. Complete variable domain (other parts from reference TRBV7-9 and TRBJ2-1): DTGVSQNPRHKITKRGQNVTFRCDPISEHNRLYWYRQTLGQGPEFLTYFQNEAQLEKSRLLSDRFSAERPKGSFSTLEIQRTEQGDSAMYLCASSSGLAGRRSYNEQFFGPGTRLTVL.

There are a few counts of this clonotype. V and J are TRBV7-9 and TRBJ2-5, with TRBD1 matching 7 bases. Germline CDR1 is SEHNR and CDR2 is FQNEAQ (reference sequence). The CDR3 runs to 14 residues. V was pared by 1 base and J by 4 bases, with 3 bases of the junction left unmatched. As DNA, the CDR3 is TGTGCCAGCAGCTTAGGGGACAGAAGAGAGACCCAGTACTTC. Translation gives CASSLGDRRETQYF.

This clonotype has only a few counts. The chain links TRBV5-1 to TRBJ1-1, with TRBD1 matching over 9 bases. The CDR3 runs 15 residues. CDR1 is SGHRS and CDR2 is YFSETQ in the germline V gene. V gave up 2 bases and J gave up 8 bases; unmatched junction bases: 10. The CDR3 region is CASSLQTGGNYEAFF. The CDR3 nucleotides read TGCGCCAGCAGCTTACAGACAGGGGGTAATTACGAAGCTTTCTTT. The full variable domain, rest sourced from reference TRBV5-1 and TRBJ1-1, is KAGVTQTPRYLIKTRGQQVTLSCSPISGHRSVSWYQQTPGQGLQFLFEYFSETQRNKGNFPGRFSGRQFSNSRSEMNVSTLELGDSALYLCASSLQTGGNYEAFFGQGTRLTVV.

This clonotype has just a few counts. The gene calls are TRBV7-9 and TRBJ2-5, with TRBD2 matching over 8 bases. The germline gives CDR1 SEHNR, CDR2 FQNEAQ (reference sequence). J gave up 4 bases and V 4 bases, and 8 bases lay outside the gene matches. The CDR3 spans 15 residues. This CDR3 reads CASSSNSGVGETQYF. Written as DNA, the CDR3 is TGTGCCAGCAGCTCCAATAGCGGGGTAGGAGAGACCCAGTACTTC.

This clonotype was recorded a few times. This chain uses TRBV24-1 with TRBJ2-2; D not certain. Trimming cost V 5 bases and J 1 base, with 4 bases left between them. Germline V gene sequence: CDR1 KGHDR, CDR2 SFDVKD. The CDR3 is 13 residues long. CDR3 sequence reads: CATSVENTGELFF. In nucleotides, the CDR3 is TGTGCCACCAGTGTGGAGAACACCGGGGAGCTGTTTTTT.

This clonotype has more than one count but fewer than ten. This sequence joins TRBV20-1 and TRBJ1-4; D may be TRBD1 (6 bases). Germline CDR1 DFQATT, CDR2 SNEGSKA (reference sequence). The length of the CDR3 is 15 residues. Trimming removed 0 bases from V and 4 bases from J, with 12 bases in between. The CDR3 sequence: CSARDPGAVNEKLFF. The CDR3 bases are TGCAGTGCTAGAGACCCGGGGGCCGTTAATGAAAAACTGTTTTTT.

This clonotype was observed a handful of times. The J gene is TRBJ2-5, the V gene TRBV9, with a weak D call TRBD2 (5 bases). Germline V lookup: CDR1 SGDLS, CDR2 YYNGEE. Trimming left V 4 bases short and J 3 bases short, with 10 bases between. There are 13 residues in the CDR3. The CDR3 DNA reads as TGTGCCAGCAGCATGGGAGCGGAAGAGACCCAGTACTTC. It yields the protein CASSMGAEETQYF.

This sequence joins TRBV7-2 and TRBJ1-1; D ambiguous. The CDR3 has 16 residues. V shed 3 bases and J shed 0 bases, with 14 bases lying between them. Germline V gives CDR1 SGHTA, CDR2 FQGNSA. CDR3 protein: CASSFSGMALNTEAFF. CDR3 bases: TGTGCCAGCAGCTTTTCGGGGATGGCACTGAACACTGAAGCTTTCTTT.

The table lists this clonotype with a few counts. The chain employs TRBV4-1 and TRBJ2-7; a possible D gene is TRBD1 (7 bases). V gave up 1 base and J gave up 4 bases, with 20 bases separating them. The CDR3 covers 17 residues. Germline values: CDR1 MGHRA, CDR2 YSYEKL. This chain's CDR3 is CASSQVGGGRGKYEQYF. As DNA, the CDR3 is TGCGCCAGCAGCCAAGTCGGAGGGGGCAGGGGAAAATACGAGCAGTACTTC.

This clonotype came up many times. J is TRBJ2-4 and V is TRBV5-1, with D possibly matching TRBD1 (5 bases). Germline lookup yields CDR1 SGHRS and CDR2 YFSETQ. Trimming cost V 0 bases and J 9 bases, with 13 bases left between them. CDR3 length: 14 amino acids. This CDR3 is CASSLVGANPIQYF. CDR3 nucleotide sequence: TGCGCCAGCAGCTTGGTAGGGGCTAATCCCATTCAGTACTTC.

This sequence joins TRBV6-2 or TRBV6-3 and TRBJ2-7; 12 bases line up with TRBD2. Per the germline V gene, CDR1 is MNHEY and CDR2 is SVGEGT. The CDR3 has 15 residues. V lost 5 bases to trimming and J lost 5 bases; unmatched junction nucleotides: 7. The CDR3 protein is CASSRTSGVPHEQYF. The CDR3 DNA is TGTGCCAGCAGTCGGACTAGCGGGGTCCCTCACGAGCAGTACTTC.

The chain couples TRBV12-3 or TRBV12-4 to TRBJ2-7; no clear D gene. The CDR3 has 14 residues. V was shortened by 1 base and J by 3 bases, with 10 bases between the two germline ends. Written as DNA, the CDR3 is TGTGCCAGCAGTTTAGGGGTAGGAAACTACGAGCAGTACGTC. Protein product: CASSLGVGNYEQYV.

This clonotype was detected only a few times. The genes are TRBV30 and TRBJ2-6; tentative D call: TRBD2 (5 bases). The CDR3 consists of 14 residues. Trimming cost V 3 bases and J 8 bases, with 14 bases left between them. Germline V gene sequence: CDR1 GTSNPN, CDR2 SVGIG (reference sequence). CDR3 nucleotides: TGTGCCTGGAGGAATCCTCGAGGGTCCAACGTCCTGACTTTC. Encoded protein: CAWRNPRGSNVLTF.

J is TRBJ2-3 and V is TRBV5-1; D unclear. V lost 4 bases to trimming and J lost 5 bases, with 8 bases between them. This CDR3 region has 12 residues. The germline gives CDR1 SGHRS, CDR2 YFSETQ. This CDR3 reads CASSTREDTQYF. The CDR3 DNA reads as TGCGCCAGCAGCACCAGAGAAGATACGCAGTATTTT.